The 28 T cell receptor beta chains below come from one sample, sequenced in a study of control samples from healthy donors and cancer patients. Clones were sequenced by immunoSEQ multiplex PCR, and TCRdb holds only the in-frame ones, with some missing. The table records approximately 72,000 clones, around 89% of them present only once. Sequences were obtained from blood. The origin of the receptors is a middle-aged man in good health.

The rearrangement joins TRBV7-2 to TRBJ1-1, with D possibly matching TRBD1 (5 bases). Germline CDR1 reads SGHTA; CDR2 reads FQGNSA. Trimming removed 5 bases at V and 9 bases at J, with 13 bases between. The CDR3 is 12 amino acids. CDR3 sequence: CASSKPGFKAFF. The CDR3 DNA follows: TGTGCCAGCAGCAAGCCAGGGTTCAAAGCTTTCTTT.

This clone was seen just once. V and J are TRBV10-3 and TRBJ1-1; D perhaps matches TRBD1 (5 bases). Trimming removed 9 bases at V and 5 bases at J, with 13 bases between. Germline V CDR1 and CDR2: ENHRY, SYGVKD. The CDR3 has 12 residues. In DNA form, the CDR3 reads TGTGCCATTTGGGGGTCGGGGACTGAAGCTTTCTTT. This encodes CAIWGSGTEAFF.

The chain combines TRBV29-1 with TRBJ2-3; maybe TRBD1 (5 bases). The CDR3 is 12 residues long. Germline CDR1 and CDR2: SQVTM and ANQGSEA. With 3 bases removed from V and 5 bases from J, the gap between germline ends came to 9 bases. The CDR3 bases are TGCAGCGTTGATCAAGGGGTAGATACGCAGTATTTT. The encoded protein is CSVDQGVDTQYF.

This clone has just one count. J is TRBJ2-3 and V is TRBV5-1; D call uncertain. The V gene lost 2 bases and the J gene lost 8 bases, with 12 bases spanning the gap. Germline V CDR1 and CDR2: SGHRS, YFSETQ. The CDR3 runs to 13 residues. The CDR3 nucleotides read TGCGCCAGCAGCTTCGAGAGGCCGGGTACGCAGTATTTT. This gives the protein CASSFERPGTQYF.

The chain has TRBV6-1 and TRBJ1-2, with 7 nucleotides matching TRBD1. The CDR3 loop spans 16 amino acids. Trimming at V came to 4 bases and at J to 2 bases, leaving 10 bases not matched to a gene. The germline V gene encodes CDR1 MNHNS and CDR2 SASEGT. The CDR3 protein is CASSVIRDRDNYGYTF. The CDR3, as DNA: TGTGCCAGCAGTGTCATCCGGGACAGAGACAACTATGGCTACACCTTC.

The chain links TRBV7-2 to TRBJ2-1; TRBD2 matches 8 bases. The CDR3 has 15 residues. V lost 1 base and J lost 5; bases outside the gene matches: 4. Germline values: CDR1 SGHTA, CDR2 FQGNSA. Written as DNA, the CDR3 is TGTGCCAGCAGCTTAGTAGCGGGGAACAACAATGAGCAGTTCTTC. This sequence encodes CASSLVAGNNNEQFF.

This chain links TRBV5-1 with TRBJ1-2; a possible D gene is TRBD1 (5 bases). In germline, CDR1 is SGHRS, CDR2 YFSETQ. The V end was cut by 3 bases, the J end by 3 bases, with 15 bases between. The CDR3 runs 15 residues. CDR3 coding DNA: TGCGCCAGCAGCTACGAAGGGGCGGTGTACTATGGCTACACCTTC. Translating it yields CASSYEGAVYYGYTF.

The chain uses TRBV7-2 and TRBJ2-5; 7 bases line up with TRBD2. V shed 5 bases and J 3 bases; nucleotides not matched to a gene: 12. The CDR3 spans 16 residues. CDR1 is SGHTA, CDR2 FQGNSA, per germline. CDR3 amino acids: CASSRGGVLAEETQYF. DNA for the CDR3: TGTGCCAGCAGCCGTGGGGGGGTCTTAGCGGAAGAGACCCAGTACTTC.

This clone came up once. This rearrangement joins TRBV6-6 to TRBJ1-3, with a tentative D call TRBD1 (5 bases). Trimming stripped 5 bases from V and 1 base from J, with 18 bases between. The CDR3 has 17 amino acids. CDR1 is MNHNY and CDR2 is SVGAGI in the germline V gene (reference sequence). The DNA of the CDR3 is TGTGCCAGCAGTCCCCTTTACCAGGGACTTTCTGGAAACACCATATATTTT. Its protein product is CASSPLYQGLSGNTIYF.

This chain uses TRBV4-3 with TRBJ1-1, with D maybe TRBD1 (6 bases). The CDR3 is 14 residues long. V was clipped by 0 bases and J by 4 bases, with 9 bases between them. From germline, CDR1 is LGHNA and CDR2 YSLEER. The CDR3 region is CASSQERGFTEAFF. The DNA of the CDR3 is TGCGCCAGCAGCCAAGAGAGGGGGTTCACTGAAGCTTTCTTT.

The rearrangement uses TRBV4-1 and TRBJ1-3, with D possibly TRBD1 on 6 matching bases. Germline V gene data show CDR1 as MGHRA and CDR2 as YSYEKL. The CDR3 has 17 residues. Between the trimmed V and J ends, which lost 0 bases and 8 bases, there was a span of 20 bases. CDR3 nucleotides: TGCGCCAGCAGCCAAGAAGGGGGACTTAACGCAATAGACACCATATATTTT. It is translated as CASSQEGGLNAIDTIYF.

This clone was seen only once. The genes are TRBV6-5 and TRBJ1-2; D ambiguous. Trimming pared 7 bases from V and 8 bases from J, leaving 17 bases between. The CDR3 totals 13 residues. Germline V CDR1 and CDR2: MNHEY, SVGAGI. The chain's CDR3 is CASTAPGSYGYTF. Written as DNA, the CDR3 is TGTGCCAGCACCGCACCGGGGTCGTACGGCTACACCTTC.

The rearrangement joins TRBV19 to TRBJ2-4; D might be TRBD1 (6 bases). The CDR3 is made up of 16 amino acids. The V gene lost 8 bases and the J gene lost 3 bases, with 20 bases spanning the gap. The germline V gene encodes CDR1 LNHDA and CDR2 SQIVND (reference sequence). This CDR3 is CASGQTGRLNKNIQYF. Here the CDR3 DNA reads TGTGCCAGTGGTCAGACAGGCCGGCTTAACAAAAACATTCAGTACTTC.

This chain connects TRBV5-4 to TRBJ1-1; D not certain. The CDR3 extends over 15 amino acids. Germline V gives CDR1 SGHNT, CDR2 YYREEE (reference sequence). The V end lost 6 bases, the J end lost 5 bases, and 20 bases lay between the germline ends. CDR3 amino acids: CASNSARTTRTEAFF. For the CDR3, the DNA is TGTGCCAGCAATTCGGCACGGACCACGCGGACTGAAGCTTTCTTT.

A single count supports this clone. The chain has TRBV15 and TRBJ2-3; D is possibly TRBD1 (6 bases). Trimming removed 6 bases at V and 2 bases at J, with 12 bases between. The CDR3 runs 14 residues. Looked up from germline, CDR1 is LNHNV and CDR2 is YYDKDF (reference sequence). Written as DNA, the CDR3 is TGTGCCACCAGGAGGACAGTGAACACAGATACGCAGTATTTT. As protein: CATRRTVNTDTQYF. The full variable domain, rest sourced from reference TRBV15 and TRBJ2-3, is DAMVIQNPRYQVTQFGKPVTLSCSQTLNHNVMYWYQQKSSQAPKLLFHYYDKDFNNEADTPDNFQSRRPNTSFCFLDIRSPGLGDTAMYLCATRRTVNTDTQYFGPGTRLTVL.

V and J are TRBV7-9 and TRBJ1-6; the D is unclear. The length of the CDR3 is 14 residues. Trimming shortened V by 1 base and J by 10 bases, and 11 bases separated the two germline ends. The germline V gene encodes CDR1 SEHNR and CDR2 FQNEAQ (reference sequence). The CDR3, as DNA: TGTGCCAGCAGCTTAGAAGCGCGGCGCTCACCCCTCCACTTT. It yields the protein CASSLEARRSPLHF.

CDR3 DNA sequence: TGTGCCAGCAGTTCACGGCGGGACAGGGTTACAGATACGCAGTATTTT. Its protein product is CASSSRRDRVTDTQYF. The chain couples TRBV13 to TRBJ2-3; 9 bases agree with TRBD1. V lost 6 bases to trimming and J lost 3 bases; unmatched junction nucleotides: 10. Germline lookup yields CDR1 PRHDT and CDR2 FYEKMQ (reference sequence). The CDR3 sequence is 16 residues long. Looking up the rest from reference TRBV13 and TRBJ2-3 gives the full variable domain: AAGVIQSPRHLIKEKRETATLKCYPIPRHDTVYWYQQGPGQDPQFLISFYEKMQSDKGSIPDRFSAQQFSDYHSELNMSSLELGDSALYFCASSSRRDRVTDTQYFGPGTRLTVL.

The J gene is TRBJ2-3, the V gene TRBV10-1; D may be TRBD2 (6 bases). This CDR3 is built from 16 residues. Trimming shortened V by 0 bases and J by 1 base, and 11 bases separated the two germline ends. Germline-derived CDR1 and CDR2 are WNHNN and SYGVQD (reference sequence). This CDR3 is CASSESIGGGTDTQYF. Here the CDR3 DNA reads TGCGCCAGCAGTGAGTCGATCGGAGGGGGCACAGATACGCAGTATTTT.

A note on this clone: With a much larger clone just one base away, this may be a read error. CDR3 in DNA: TGTGCCAGCAGGGACAGGGTCGGTAGCAAAAAACTGTTTTTT. It codes for CASRDRVGSKKLFF. V gene TRBV2 combines with J gene TRBJ1-4, with 8 bases matching TRBD1. Germline CDR1 reads SNHLY; CDR2 reads FYNNEI. Losses at the gene ends were 6 bases for V and 9 bases for J; bases not matched to a gene: 9. The CDR3 covers 14 residues. The entire variable domain, with the rest obtained from reference TRBV2 and TRBJ1-4, is as follows: EPEVTQTPSHQVTQMGQEVILRCVPISNHLYFYWYRQILGQKVEFLVSFYNNEISEKSEIFDDQFSVERPDGSNFTLKIRSTKLEDSAMYFCASRDRVGSKKLFFGSGTQLSVL.

This chain joins TRBV20-1 and TRBJ2-7; a possible D gene is TRBD1 (5 bases). The CDR3 totals 10 residues. From germline, CDR1 is DFQATT and CDR2 SNEGSKA (reference sequence). V was shortened by 7 bases and J by 6 bases, with 10 bases between the two germline ends. For the CDR3, the DNA is TGCAGTGTCTCAACAGGCGAGCAGTACTTC. Its protein is CSVSTGEQYF.

The chain recombines TRBV3-1 (or the pseudogene TRBV3-2) with TRBJ2-7; 9 positions agree with TRBD2. CDR1 LGHDT and CDR2 YNNKEL come from the germline V gene (reference sequence). V trimming: 1 base; J trimming: 6 bases; junction bases outside the gene matches: 10. The CDR3 contains 16 residues. The CDR3 here is CASSQAPGTSTGEQYF. The CDR3 DNA is TGTGCCAGCAGCCAAGCACCCGGGACTAGCACGGGCGAGCAGTACTTC.

J is TRBJ2-2 and V is TRBV5-1; TRBD2 agrees at 12 bases. The germline CDR1 and CDR2 sequences are SGHRS and YFSETQ. Unmatched junction bases numbered 15, after V lost 1 base and J lost 5 bases. The CDR3 totals 20 residues. CDR3 bases: TGCGCCAGCAGCTTGACAGGGAGGAGTGTCGGACTAGCGGGGACCGGGGAGCTGTTTTTT. Its protein is CASSLTGRSVGLAGTGELFF.

The genes are TRBV12-3 or TRBV12-4 and TRBJ1-2, with TRBD1 matching over 8 bases. The CDR3 length is 13 residues. The V segment lost 6 bases and the J segment 8 bases; nucleotides outside the gene matches: 8. CDR3 in DNA: TGTGCCAGCAGCCCGGACAGGGAACGAGGCTACACCTTC. Translated: CASSPDRERGYTF.

The gene calls are TRBV6-1 and TRBJ1-2, with D unclear. This CDR3 is 14 amino acids long. Trimming cost V 0 bases and J 0 bases, with 5 bases left between them. CDR1 and CDR2 (germline): MNHNS, SASEGT. CDR3 protein: CASSEAGSNYGYTF. The CDR3 DNA reads TGTGCCAGCAGTGAAGCTGGTTCTAACTATGGCTACACCTTC.

This clone has more than one count but fewer than ten. The V call is TRBV7-3, the J call TRBJ1-1; D is perhaps TRBD1 (6 bases). From germline, CDR1 is SGHTA and CDR2 FQGTGA. The CDR3 covers 14 residues. Trimming removed 4 bases from V and 6 bases from J, with 15 bases in between. CDR3 protein: CASSSNNRVSEAFF. DNA for the CDR3: TGTGCCAGCAGCTCCAACAACAGGGTGTCTGAAGCTTTCTTT.

The rearrangement uses TRBV5-1 and TRBJ1-1; 7 bases line up with TRBD1. In germline, CDR1 is SGHRS, CDR2 YFSETQ. The CDR3 extends over 16 amino acids. Losses at the gene ends were 2 bases for V and 1 base for J; bases not matched to a gene: 8. The CDR3 DNA is TGCGCCAGCAGCTTCCTTAAGGGACAGCAGAACACTGAAGCTTTCTTT. Translated, it gives CASSFLKGQQNTEAFF.

The chain carries TRBV6-5 and TRBJ1-6, with 10 positions matching TRBD1. The trim removed 4 bases at V and 10 bases at J, leaving 7 bases unmatched. Germline V gene lookup returns CDR1 MNHEY and CDR2 SVGAGI. The CDR3 covers 15 residues. The CDR3 DNA reads as TGTGCCAGCAGTTCCGCTGGGACAGGGGTCTCACCCCTCCACTTT. This translates into CASSSAGTGVSPLHF.

This chain joins TRBV6-2 or TRBV6-3 and TRBJ1-1, with 10 bases identical to TRBD1. The junction had 1 base not matched to a gene; V was cut back by 2 bases and J by 4 bases. The germline V gene has CDR1 MNHEY and CDR2 SVGEGT. This CDR3 contains 14 residues. The CDR3 DNA sequence: TGTGCCAGCAGTTACAGGGACAGGGGCACTGAAGCTTTCTTT. It codes for CASSYRDRGTEAFF.